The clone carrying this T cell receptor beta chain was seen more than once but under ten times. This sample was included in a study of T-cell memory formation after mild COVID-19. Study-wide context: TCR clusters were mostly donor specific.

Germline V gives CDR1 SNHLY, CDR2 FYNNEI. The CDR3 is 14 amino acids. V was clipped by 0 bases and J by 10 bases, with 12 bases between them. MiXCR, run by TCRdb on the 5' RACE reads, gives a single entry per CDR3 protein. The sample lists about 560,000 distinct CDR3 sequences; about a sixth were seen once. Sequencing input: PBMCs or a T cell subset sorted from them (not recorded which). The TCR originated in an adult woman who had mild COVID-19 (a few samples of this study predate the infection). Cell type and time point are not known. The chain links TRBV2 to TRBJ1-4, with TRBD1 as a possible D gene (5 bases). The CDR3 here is CASSEALSGGKLFF. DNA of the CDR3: TGTGCCAGCAGTGAAGCGCTAAGCGGGGGAAAACTGTTTTTT. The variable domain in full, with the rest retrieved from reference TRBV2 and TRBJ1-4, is EPEVTQTPSHQVTQMGQEVILRCVPISNHLYFYWYRQILGQKVEFLVSFYNNEISEKSEIFDDQFSVERPDGSNFTLKIRSTKLEDSAMYFCASSEALSGGKLFFGSGTQLSVL.